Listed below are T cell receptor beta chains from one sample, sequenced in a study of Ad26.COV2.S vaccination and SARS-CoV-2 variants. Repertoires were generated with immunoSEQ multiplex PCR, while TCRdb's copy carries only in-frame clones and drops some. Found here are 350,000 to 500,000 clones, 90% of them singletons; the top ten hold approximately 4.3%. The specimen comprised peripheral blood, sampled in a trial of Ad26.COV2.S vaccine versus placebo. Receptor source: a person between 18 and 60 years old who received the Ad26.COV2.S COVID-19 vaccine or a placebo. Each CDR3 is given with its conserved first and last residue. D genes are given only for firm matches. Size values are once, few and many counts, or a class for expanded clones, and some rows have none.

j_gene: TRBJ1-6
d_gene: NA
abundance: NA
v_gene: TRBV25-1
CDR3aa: CASNGPGISTSPLHF
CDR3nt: TGTGCCAGCAACGGCCCAGGGATCAGTACTTCACCCCTCCACTTT

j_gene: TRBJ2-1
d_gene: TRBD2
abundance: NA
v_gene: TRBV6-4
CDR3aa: CASSPVAGGDLYNEQFF
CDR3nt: TGTGCCAGCAGCCCTGTGGCGGGAGGGGATTTATACAATGAGCAGTTCTTC

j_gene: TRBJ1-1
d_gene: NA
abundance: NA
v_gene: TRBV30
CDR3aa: CAWSDTWEAFF
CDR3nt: TGTGCCTGGAGCGACACCTGGGAAGCTTTCTTT

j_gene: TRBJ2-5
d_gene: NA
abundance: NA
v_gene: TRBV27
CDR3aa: CASSLMSEETQYF
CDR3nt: TGTGCCAGCAGTCTGATGTCAGAAGAGACCCAGTACTTC

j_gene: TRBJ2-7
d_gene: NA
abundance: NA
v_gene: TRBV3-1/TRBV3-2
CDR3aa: CASSQDVGQDYSYEQYF
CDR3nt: TGTGCCAGCAGCCAAGATGTCGGACAGGACTACTCCTACGAGCAGTACTTC

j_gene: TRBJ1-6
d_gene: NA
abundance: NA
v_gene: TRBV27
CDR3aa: CASSGSIRTNSPLHF
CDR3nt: TGTGCCAGCTCCGGTTCAATACGCACAAATTCACCCCTCCACTTT

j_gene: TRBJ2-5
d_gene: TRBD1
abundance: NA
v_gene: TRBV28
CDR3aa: CASHSGQGQETQYF
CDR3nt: TGTGCCAGTCATTCGGGACAGGGACAAGAGACCCAGTACTTC

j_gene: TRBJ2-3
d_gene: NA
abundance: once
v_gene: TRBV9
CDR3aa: CASTPGGGTDTQYF
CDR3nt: TGTGCCAGCACCCCAGGGGGGGGGACAGATACGCAGTATTTT

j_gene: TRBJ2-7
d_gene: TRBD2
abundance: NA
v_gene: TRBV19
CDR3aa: CASRPLAGGSYEQYF
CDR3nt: TGTGCCAGTAGGCCTCTAGCGGGAGGTTCCTACGAGCAGTACTTC

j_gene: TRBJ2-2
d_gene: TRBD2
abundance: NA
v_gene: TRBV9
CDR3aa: CASSVGGGRWDGELFF
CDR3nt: TGTGCCAGCAGCGTAGGGGGAGGGCGATGGGACGGGGAGCTGTTTTTT

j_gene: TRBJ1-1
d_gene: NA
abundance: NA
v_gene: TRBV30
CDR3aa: CAWSTRGDTEAFF
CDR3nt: TGTGCCTGGAGTACCCGGGGGGACACTGAAGCTTTCTTT

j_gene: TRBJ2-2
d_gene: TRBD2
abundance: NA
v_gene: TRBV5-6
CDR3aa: CASSPGLEVGELFF
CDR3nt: TGTGCCAGCAGCCCGGGACTAGAGGTCGGGGAGCTGTTTTTT

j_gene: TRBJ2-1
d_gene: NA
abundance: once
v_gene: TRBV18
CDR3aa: CASSPYGQASSYNEQFF
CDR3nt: TGTGCCAGCTCACCATATGGGCAGGCAAGCTCCTACAATGAGCAGTTCTTC

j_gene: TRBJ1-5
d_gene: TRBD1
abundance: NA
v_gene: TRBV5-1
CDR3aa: CASSLGGTGNQPQHF
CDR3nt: TGCGCCAGCAGCTTGGGCGGGACAGGCAATCAGCCCCAGCATTTT

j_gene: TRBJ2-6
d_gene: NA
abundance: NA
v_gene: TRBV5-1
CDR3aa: CASSLPDSSGANVLTF
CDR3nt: TGCGCCAGCAGCCTCCCGGACAGCTCTGGGGCCAACGTCCTGACTTTC

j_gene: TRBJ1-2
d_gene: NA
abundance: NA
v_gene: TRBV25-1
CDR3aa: CASSGPGTAGNYGYTF
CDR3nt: TGTGCCAGCAGTGGCCCAGGGACCGCTGGTAACTATGGCTACACCTTC

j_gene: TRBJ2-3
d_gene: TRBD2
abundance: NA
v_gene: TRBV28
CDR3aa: CASSPIGLAGHTDTQYF
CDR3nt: TGTGCCAGCAGTCCTATAGGGCTAGCGGGACACACAGATACGCAGTATTTT

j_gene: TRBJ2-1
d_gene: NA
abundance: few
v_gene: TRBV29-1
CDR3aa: CSVLDRSSYNEQFF
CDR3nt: TGCAGCGTTCTGGACCGGAGCTCCTACAATGAGCAGTTCTTC

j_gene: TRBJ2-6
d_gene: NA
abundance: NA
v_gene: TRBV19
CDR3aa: CASRDKGGANVLTF
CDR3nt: TGTGCCAGTAGGGACAAGGGTGGGGCCAACGTCCTGACTTTC

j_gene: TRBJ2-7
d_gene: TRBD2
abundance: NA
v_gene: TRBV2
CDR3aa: CASSVGGLANEQYF
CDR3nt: TGTGCCAGCAGTGTCGGAGGACTAGCGAACGAGCAGTACTTC

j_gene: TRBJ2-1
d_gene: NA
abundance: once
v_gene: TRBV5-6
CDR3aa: CASSLVQGYFYEQFF
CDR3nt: TGTGCCAGCAGCTTGGTACAGGGCTACTTTTATGAGCAGTTCTTC

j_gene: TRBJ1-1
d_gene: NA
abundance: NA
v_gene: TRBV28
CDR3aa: CASSFHLYQGADTEAFF
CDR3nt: TGTGCCAGCAGTTTCCATCTTTACCAGGGTGCCGACACTGAAGCTTTCTTT

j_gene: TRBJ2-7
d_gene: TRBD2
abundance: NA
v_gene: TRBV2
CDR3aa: CASSFVAGGPYEQYF
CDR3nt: TGTGCCAGCAGCTTTGTAGCGGGAGGGCCCTACGAGCAGTACTTC

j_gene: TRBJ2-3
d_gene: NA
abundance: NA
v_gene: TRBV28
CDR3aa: CASSLGPAETSTDTQYF
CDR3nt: TGTGCCAGCAGTCTGGGGCCTGCGGAGACGTCAACAGATACGCAGTATTTT

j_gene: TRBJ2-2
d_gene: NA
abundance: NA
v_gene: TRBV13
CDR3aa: CASSGRDRPTGELFF
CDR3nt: TGTGCCAGCAGCGGTCGGGACCGACCCACCGGGGAGCTGTTTTTT

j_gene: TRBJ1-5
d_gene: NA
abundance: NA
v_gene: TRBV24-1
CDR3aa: CATSDSTEYNQPQHF
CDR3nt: TGTGCCACCAGTGACTCGACAGAGTACAATCAGCCCCAGCATTTT

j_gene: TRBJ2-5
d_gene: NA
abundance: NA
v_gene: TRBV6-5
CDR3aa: CASSYSRVGETQYF
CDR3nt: TGTGCCAGCAGTTACAGCAGGGTGGGAGAGACCCAGTACTTC

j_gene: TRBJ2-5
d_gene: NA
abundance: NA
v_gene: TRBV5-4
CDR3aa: CASSPGSSGVRETQYF
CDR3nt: TGTGCCAGCAGCCCCGGATCCTCAGGGGTCCGAGAGACCCAGTACTTC